This TCR beta chain was observed in a study of CD8 T cells in Susac syndrome. From germline, CDR1 is SSHAT and CDR2 FNYEAQ (reference sequence). The CDR3 runs 15 residues. Comments on this clonotype: Germline and junction disagree at one end, which may indicate a read error.

cDNA came from 0.5 to 1 ug RNA primed by random hexamers. TCRdb ran MiXCR on the immunoSEQ multiplex PCR reads and lists one entry per CDR3 protein. The data hold 180,000 or so distinct CDR3 sequences, with more than 90% observed a single time. The sequence derives from a human donor in good health. The sample comprised CD4+ T cells from PBMCs. The chain links TRBV7-7 to TRBJ2-5, with D uncertain. The CDR3 is CASSRLTGPQETQYF. CDR3 coding DNA: TGTGCTAGCAGCCGTTTGACCGGTCCTCAAGAGACCCAGTACTTC. Together with reference TRBV7-7 and TRBJ2-5, the CDR3 gives the full variable domain: GAGVSQSPRYKVTKRGQDVTLRCDPISSHATLYWYQQALGQGPEFLTYFNYEAQPDKSGLPSDRFSAERPEGSISTLTIQRTEQRDSAMYRCASSRLTGPQETQYFGPGTRLLVL.